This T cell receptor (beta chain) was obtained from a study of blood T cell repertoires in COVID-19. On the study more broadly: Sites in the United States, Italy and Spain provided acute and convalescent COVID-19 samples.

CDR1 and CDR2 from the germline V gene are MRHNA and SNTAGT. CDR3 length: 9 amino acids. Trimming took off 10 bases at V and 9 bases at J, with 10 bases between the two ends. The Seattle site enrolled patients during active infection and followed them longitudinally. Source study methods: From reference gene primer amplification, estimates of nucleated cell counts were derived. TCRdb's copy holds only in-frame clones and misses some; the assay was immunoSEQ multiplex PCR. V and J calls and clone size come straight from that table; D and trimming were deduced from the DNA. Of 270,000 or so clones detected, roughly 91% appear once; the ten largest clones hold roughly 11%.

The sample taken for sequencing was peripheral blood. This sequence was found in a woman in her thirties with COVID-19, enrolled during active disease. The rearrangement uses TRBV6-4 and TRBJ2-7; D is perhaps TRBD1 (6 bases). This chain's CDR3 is CAIQDRQYF. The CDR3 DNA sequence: TGTGCCATCCAGGACAGGCAGTACTTC.